Sequencing of this TCR beta chain was carried out in a study of blood T cell repertoires in COVID-19. The overall study: There were acute and convalescent COVID-19 samples, and they came from the United States, Italy and Spain. PBMCs, B-cell-depleted T cells, or T cells were the source of the cDNA or gDNA that made up the material.

Authors' processing steps: Amplification from reference gene primers served as the basis for estimated nucleated cell counts. Generated by immunoSEQ multiplex PCR, the TCRdb table keeps only in-frame clones and is missing some. For V, J and clone size, that table is used; D and trimming come from the DNA. The sample consists of fewer than 150,000 clones, about 90% of them appearing once. Germline trimming cut 7 bases from V and 1 base from J; bases unmatched to any gene: 2. This CDR3 comprises 14 residues. Per germline, CDR1 KGHSH and CDR2 LQKENI. This TCR came from a human donor in a cohort sampled during active COVID-19. What was sequenced was peripheral blood. The J gene is TRBJ2-5, the V gene TRBV18; TRBD1 agrees at 11 bases. CDR3 sequence (DNA): TGTGCCAGCTACGGACAGGGGGCCCAAGAGACCCAGTACTTC. Translating it yields CASYGQGAQETQYF.